These 14 T cell receptor beta chains came from one sample sequenced in a study of T cells in Graves' hyperthyroidism and ophthalmopathy (dated by TCRdb to the late 2010s). Libraries were constructed by multiplex PCR. Sequencing took place on an Illumina HiSeq 2000. TCR beta CDR3 regions were amplified from RNA transcripts. The first round of RT-PCR for the TCR CDR3 was performed with the HTBI primer set and the Qiagen OneStep RT-PCR kit. In-frame beta chains were kept once TCRdb had trimmed the public reads at Q25 with fastp and called clones with MiXCR. CDR3 protein sequences are deduplicated, and each keeps its most common genes and DNA. In this sample the table shows roughly 700,000 distinct CDR3 sequences, approximately 14% of which occur a single time. 9.5% to 13% of the sample is in the top ten clones. Sequenced: blood. The receptors originated from a woman aged 18-29 years with Graves' hyperthyroidism.

This chain links TRBV19 with TRBJ2-7, with 13 bases matching TRBD2. Trimming removed 5 bases from V and 2 bases from J; junction bases left unmatched: 3. The CDR3 is 15 residues long. Germline assignment: CDR1 LNHDA and CDR2 SQIVND (reference sequence). The CDR3 coding sequence is TGTGCCAGTAGTGCTGGACTAGCGGGAGCCTACGAGCAGTACTTC. Translation: CASSAGLAGAYEQYF.

At least ten counts were recorded for this clonotype. The CDR3 spells CASRTGGVRTGELFF. CDR3 sequence (DNA): TGTGCCAGCAGGACCGGAGGGGTTCGGACCGGGGAGCTGTTTTTT. V gene TRBV2 combines with J gene TRBJ2-2; D possibly corresponds to TRBD2 (6 bases). The CDR3 has 15 residues. Trimming took off 6 bases at V and 5 bases at J, with 16 bases between the two ends. Germline CDR1 reads SNHLY; CDR2 reads FYNNEI.

V usage is TRBV10-3 and J usage is TRBJ2-1, with TRBD2 matching over 7 bases. This CDR3 has 12 amino acids. Germline lookup yields CDR1 ENHRY and CDR2 SYGVKD. V gave up 9 bases and J gave up 6 bases; unmatched junction bases: 5. The CDR3 region has the DNA TGTGCCATTGGACTAGTCGGCAATGAGCAGTTCTTC. Translated, it gives CAIGLVGNEQFF.

J is TRBJ1-5 and V is TRBV3-1, with D unclear. This CDR3 region has 15 residues. The germline CDR1 and CDR2 sequences are LGHDT and YNNKEL (reference sequence). V lost 4 bases and J lost 0, with 10 bases in between. The CDR3 region has the DNA TGTGCCAGCAGCCTGTACAGTGATAGCAATCAGCCCCAGCATTTT. Residues: CASSLYSDSNQPQHF.

The table lists this clonotype with many counts. V gene TRBV20-1 combines with J gene TRBJ1-3; D is perhaps TRBD1 (6 bases). Trimming took off 0 bases at V and 2 bases at J, with 11 bases between the two ends. Germline loops: CDR1 DFQATT, CDR2 SNEGSKA (reference sequence). CDR3 size: 15 residues. The CDR3 is CSARDRGFPGNTIYF. In DNA, the CDR3 is TGCAGTGCTAGAGACAGGGGATTTCCTGGAAACACCATATATTTT.

This clonotype was counted only a few times. This chain uses TRBV20-1 with TRBJ2-2; TRBD2 matches at 11 bases. Germline values: CDR1 DFQATT, CDR2 SNEGSKA (reference sequence). Losses at the gene ends were 5 bases for V and 2 bases for J; bases not matched to a gene: 10. CDR3 size: 17 residues. The CDR3 DNA follows: TGCAGTGCTCCTCACTCCGGACTAGCGGGCAACACCGGGGAGCTGTTTTTT. The encoded protein is CSAPHSGLAGNTGELFF.

The V call is TRBV2, the J call TRBJ2-5; TRBD2 aligns across 8 bases. CDR1 SNHLY and CDR2 FYNNEI come from the germline V gene. The V segment lost 7 bases and the J segment 4 bases; nucleotides outside the gene matches: 5. The CDR3 loop spans 13 amino acids. The CDR3 sequence: CASTSGGAETQYF. The CDR3, as DNA: TGTGCCAGCACCTCGGGAGGGGCAGAGACCCAGTACTTC.

There are a few counts of this clonotype. The rearrangement links TRBV9 to TRBJ2-1, with 13 bases lining up with TRBD2. Germline lookup yields CDR1 SGDLS and CDR2 YYNGEE. This CDR3 has 20 amino acids. The trim removed 3 bases at V and 4 bases at J, leaving 16 bases unmatched. The CDR3 loop reads CASSADPRTSGRPGYNEQFF. The CDR3 region has the DNA TGTGCCAGCAGCGCCGACCCCCGGACTAGCGGGAGACCGGGGTACAATGAGCAGTTCTTC.

Note on this clonotype: At one boundary the junction diverges from the germline segment, which might be a read error. The chain couples TRBV15 to TRBJ2-4, with 7 positions matching TRBD1. From germline, CDR1 is LNHNV and CDR2 YYDKDF (reference sequence). This CDR3 region has 15 residues. DNA of the CDR3: TGTGCCACCAGCAGAGAAACAGGGGCCAGAAACATTCAGTACTTC. This codes for CATSRETGARNIQYF.

This clonotype was counted only a few times. This chain links TRBV19 with TRBJ1-2; TRBD1 matches 7 bases. CDR1 and CDR2 from the germline V gene are LNHDA and SQIVND (reference sequence). The V and J ends lost 6 bases and 7 bases, in that order; junction bases with no gene match: 14. This CDR3 is 15 amino acids long. The CDR3 DNA follows: TGTGCCAGTAGCTGGGACAGCTCGTATTCGGGTGGCTACACCTTC. Protein product: CASSWDSSYSGGYTF.

This clonotype occurred many times. The CDR3 sequence is CSARGRLGLITDTQYF. The CDR3 nucleotides read TGCAGTGCTAGAGGCCGTCTGGGGCTTATCACAGATACGCAGTATTTT. The chain recombines TRBV20-1 with TRBJ2-3; tentative D call: TRBD1 (5 bases). Per the germline V gene, CDR1 is DFQATT and CDR2 is SNEGSKA (reference sequence). Deletions cut 1 base from V and 2 bases from J, with 16 bases between. The CDR3 is made up of 16 amino acids.

V is TRBV11-3 and J is TRBJ2-2, with D tentatively TRBD1 (6 bases). The V end was cut by 2 bases, the J end by 3 bases, with 10 bases between. Germline V gene data show CDR1 as SGHNT and CDR2 as YENEEA. The CDR3 spans 15 residues. The CDR3 DNA reads as TGTGCCAGCAGCTTATATAAGGGGGACACCGGGGAGCTGTTTTTT. It translates to CASSLYKGDTGELFF.

This clonotype was seen ten or more times. V usage is TRBV20-1 and J usage is TRBJ2-3; 7 nucleotides match TRBD1. The CDR3 runs 15 residues. Germline lookup yields CDR1 DFQATT and CDR2 SNEGSKA (reference sequence). V lost 2 bases to trimming and J lost 6 bases; unmatched junction nucleotides: 11. The CDR3 DNA is TGCAGTGCTAGACAGGCAGGGGGATTCCGGGATACGCAGTATTTT. This codes for CSARQAGGFRDTQYF.

The chain carries TRBV7-2 and TRBJ2-1, with D possibly matching TRBD1 (6 bases). Germline V CDR1 and CDR2: SGHTA, FQGNSA. The length of the CDR3 is 15 residues. V lost 2 bases to trimming and J lost 10 bases, with 18 bases between them. Written as DNA, the CDR3 is TGTGCCAGCAGCTTACGGGTCCAGCGTCAGGGGGAGCAGTTCTTC. Translation gives CASSLRVQRQGEQFF.